This TCR beta chain was profiled in a study of T cell repertoires in cytomegalovirus infection. Study overall: Used in the study were CMV epitopes, some recently identified and HLA-C-restricted, others well-studied and HLA-B-restricted. Public TCR beta signature analysis indicated the presence of both CMV infection and matching HLA type.

One entry per CDR3 protein, called by TCRdb with MiXCR from the reads. The sample has approximately 390,000 distinct CDR3 sequences, about 35% seen once. This clonotype appeared a few times. As yet, its antigen is unknown. Findings of the study overall: Public TCR beta family frequency separated CMV-and-HLA carriers, including in an independent cohort. In two of eight donors, the top clonotype was HLA-C-restricted CMV-specific.

The sequence derives from a human donor in good health (CMV status not recorded). Some clones in this sample may be carry-over from other donors' samples. The source was cultured PBMCs, collected from culture after CMV antigen stimulation.

CDR3 nucleotides: TGTGCCAGCAGCCCGGGCCCCAAGAAGACCCAGTACTTC. It encodes CASSPGPKKTQYF. V usage is TRBV7-6 and J usage is TRBJ2-5; no reliable D call. There are 13 residues in the CDR3. Germline V gene data show CDR1 as SGHVS and CDR2 as FNYEAQ. V was pared by 5 bases and J by 6 bases, with 13 bases between.